This TCR beta chain was recorded in a study of shared clonotypes between healthy human individuals. This CDR3 has 17 residues. V lost 4 bases and J lost 4; bases outside the gene matches: 12. Germline CDR1 reads SGDLS; CDR2 reads YYNGEE. The study separated CD4+ cells into CD45RA+ naive and CD45RA-negative memory subsets. Some clones are missing from TCRdb's copy, which holds only in-frame ones; the method was immunoSEQ multiplex PCR. The table records roughly 1,500,000 clones, nearly 99% of them present only once. Input material: naive CD4+ T cells sorted from blood. Sample subset: CD45RA+ positively selected. J is TRBJ2-2 and V is TRBV9, with 8 bases aligning to TRBD2. The clonotype comes from a young man in good health. The CDR3 sequence: CASSPRTSTSITGELFF. The DNA of the CDR3 is TGTGCCAGCAGCCCACGGACTAGCACCAGTATCACCGGGGAGCTGTTTTTT.